The clone carrying this T cell receptor beta chain was seen once. Its antigen is still unknown. This CDR3 contains 17 residues. J was trimmed by 2 bases and V by 0 bases; bases with no gene match: 5. Per the germline V gene, CDR1 is MNHEY and CDR2 is SMNVEV (reference sequence). The source of the sample is a study of cytomegalovirus exposure and HLA in healthy donors. Points from the study as a whole: A later analysis showed HLA-associated TCR beta chains outstripping equally common others in clonal expansion. Because they were indistinguishable, some V segments, including TRBV6-2 and TRBV6-3, were excluded. Later analysis demonstrated an association between a missense DCLRE1C variant and TCR beta V- and J-gene trimming.

Both 60 Vbeta primers and 13 Jbeta primers went into the PCR. Some clones are missing from TCRdb's copy, which holds only in-frame ones; the method was immunoSEQ multiplex PCR. The table includes 100,000 to 150,000 clones, roughly four fifths detected once. This chain connects TRBV27 to TRBJ1-5, with 9 bases that match TRBD1. Sequenced: PBMCs. The TCR sequence derives from a girl aged 2 to 9 in good health and CMV-seronegative. The chain's CDR3 is CASSLSPQGAGNQPQHF. The CDR3 bases are TGTGCCAGCAGTTTATCCCCACAGGGGGCTGGCAATCAGCCCCAGCATTTT.